This is a list of T cell receptor beta chains from one sample in a study of shared clonotypes between healthy human individuals. Sequencing was performed with immunoSEQ multiplex PCR; in TCRdb, only in-frame clones are kept and a portion is missing. The sample consists of about 550,000 clones, nearly 97% of them appearing once. Specimen: naive CD8+ T cells sorted from blood. Every receptor here comes from a woman aged 25 to 39 in good health. Both conserved end residues are part of each CDR3. A D gene is named only where the DNA matches it firmly. Expanded clones are given a class, and other clones once, few, many or no size at all.

-,14,TRBJ2-1,TRBV4-1,-,TGCGCCAGCAGCCCCTCAATTGGGGAGCTTGAGCAGTTCTTC,CASSPSIGELEQFF
-,12,TRBJ2-7,TRBV9,-,TGTGCCAGCAGCGTAGATTCCGACGAGCAGTACTTC,CASSVDSDEQYF
-,13,TRBJ1-2,TRBV7-9,-,TGTGCCAGCAGCTGGGGGGCAGTCGATGGCTACACCTTC,CASSWGAVDGYTF
-,14,TRBJ1-1,TRBV6-5,-,TGTGCCAGCAGTCAAATTACGGGGTCGGCTGAAGCTTTCTTT,CASSQITGSAEAFF
-,15,TRBJ2-2,TRBV28,-,TGTGCCAGCAGTTTACCCAGGGACAACACCGGGGAGCTGTTTTTT,CASSLPRDNTGELFF
-,14,TRBJ2-2,TRBV15,-,TGTGCCACCAGCCCGGACAGCCTCACCGGGGAGCTGTTTTTT,CATSPDSLTGELFF
-,14,TRBJ2-6,TRBV13,-,TGTGCCAGCAGCTTACCTCACACCCGTGACGTCCTGACTTTC,CASSLPHTRDVLTF
TRBD2,16,TRBJ2-7,TRBV5-1,once,TGCGCCAGCAGCCCCGGACTAGTCTCAGTCCCCTACGAGCAGTACTTC,CASSPGLVSVPYEQYF
-,15,TRBJ1-2,TRBV5-1,-,TGCGCCAGCAGCTTGGCCGGGCCCACGGGCAGTGGCTACACCTTC,CASSLAGPTGSGYTF
TRBD2,14,TRBJ2-1,TRBV10-1,-,TGCGCCAGCCAGCCGACTAGCGGGATCTATGAGCAGTTCTTC,CASQPTSGIYEQFF
TRBD2,14,TRBJ2-3,TRBV28,-,TGTGCCAGCCACCGGGGGGGGAGCACAGATACGCAGTATTTT,CASHRGGSTDTQYF
TRBD1,16,TRBJ1-5,TRBV15,-,TGTGCCACCAGCAGAAGACAGGGACAGAAACATCAGCCCCAGCATTTT,CATSRRQGQKHQPQHF
TRBD2,15,TRBJ2-7,TRBV6-5,-,TGTGCCAGCATGGGACTAGCGGGGGACCCCTACGAGCAGTACTTC,CASMGLAGDPYEQYF
-,16,TRBJ2-7,TRBV4-1,-,TGCGCCAGCAGCCAAGGCTCTCCCGGCAGAGCCTACGAGCAGTACTTC,CASSQGSPGRAYEQYF
TRBD1,15,TRBJ1-1,TRBV13,-,TGTGCCAGCAGCTTGAGGGGACAGGCGAACACTGAAGCTTTCTTT,CASSLRGQANTEAFF
-,14,TRBJ2-7,TRBV10-3,-,TGTGCCATCAGTCCCCCGGGACCCTTATACGAGCAGTACTTC,CAISPPGPLYEQYF
TRBD1,15,TRBJ2-7,TRBV5-4,-,TGTGCCAGCAGCTTGGGGTTCGGACAGGGGGCCGAGCAGTACTTC,CASSLGFGQGAEQYF
-,13,TRBJ1-5,TRBV6-6,-,TGTGCCGCTGTGGCGGGTTTCAATCAGCCCCAGCATTTT,CAAVAGFNQPQHF
TRBD1,17,TRBJ1-2,TRBV9,-,TGTGCCAGCAGCGGGTGGACAGGCTCCGCGCCTGTCTATGGCTACACCTTC,CASSGWTGSAPVYGYTF
-,13,TRBJ2-5,TRBV27,-,TGTGCCAGCAGGGATCCGGCCCAAGAGACCCAGTACTTC,CASRDPAQETQYF